Presented here are 27 T cell receptor beta chains from one specimen sequenced in a study of T cell repertoires in cytomegalovirus infection (dated by TCRdb to between 2017 and 2020). What these receptors recognize is not known. Sample treatment or condition, as interpreted from the label and publication: in vitro stimulation with specific CMV peptide epitopes to enrich CMV-specific T cells. TCRdb shows the sequencer as Illumina HiSeq 1500. The raw public reads went through TCRdb reprocessing: fastp at Q25, MiXCR clone calling, in-frame beta chains kept. Each entry merges the rows of one CDR3 protein and shows their most common DNA and genes. The sample includes hundreds of thousands of distinct CDR3 sequences, with about 30% observed a single time. The ten largest clones take up 9.5% to 15% of the sample. The sample consisted of cultured CD8+ T cells from PBMCs, taken from culture after CMV antigen stimulation. The receptors here all came from a human donor in good health (CMV status not recorded). Some clones in this sample may be carry-over from other donors' samples.

There are many counts of this clonotype. The chain combines TRBV7-6 with TRBJ1-6, with unresolved D. From germline, CDR1 is SGHVS and CDR2 FNYEAQ. Trimming took 5 bases from V and 7 from J, leaving 9 bases between them. This CDR3 comprises 13 residues. The CDR3 DNA reads as TGTGCCAGCAGCCCACGAGACAATTCACCCCTCCACTTT. Translated: CASSPRDNSPLHF. The full variable domain, in which reference TRBV7-6 and TRBJ1-6 provide the parts outside the CDR3, is GAGVSQSPRYKVTKRGQDVALRCDPISGHVSLYWYRQALGQGPEFLTYFNYEAQQDKSGLPNDRFSAERPEGSISTLTIQRTEQRDSAMYRCASSPRDNSPLHFGNGTRLTVT.

The rearrangement joins TRBV27 to TRBJ2-2; no clear D gene. The V gene's germline CDR1 is MNHEY and CDR2 SMNVEV (reference sequence). This CDR3 spans 14 amino acids. V lost 6 bases and J lost 0, with 8 bases in between. As DNA, the CDR3 is TGTGCCAGCAGATCAGCCCCGAACACCGGGGAGCTGTTTTTT. Its protein is CASRSAPNTGELFF.

The chain employs TRBV28 and TRBJ1-5, with D possibly being TRBD1 (5 bases). This CDR3 is built from 15 residues. Germline V gives CDR1 MDHEN, CDR2 SYDVKM. V was cut by 4 bases and J by 0 bases, with 10 bases left in between. CDR3 residues: CASSSRVYSNQPQHF. CDR3 sequence (DNA): TGTGCCAGCAGTTCCAGGGTATATAGCAATCAGCCCCAGCATTTT. Full variable domain (missing parts from reference TRBV28 and TRBJ1-5): DVKVTQSSRYLVKRTGEKVFLECVQDMDHENMFWYRQDPGLGLRLIYFSYDVKMKEKGDIPEGYSVSREKKERFSLILESASTNQTSMYLCASSSRVYSNQPQHFGDGTRLSIL.

The table lists this clonotype with a few counts. The rearrangement joins TRBV5-1 to TRBJ2-7; 11 nucleotides line up with TRBD1. The CDR3 spans 18 residues. The J segment lost 1 base and the V segment lost 1 base, leaving 10 bases of the junction unmatched. CDR1 is SGHRS, CDR2 YFSETQ, per germline. The CDR3 is CASSLLYPGQGVSYEQYF. The CDR3 DNA sequence: TGCGCCAGCAGCTTGTTGTATCCGGGACAGGGGGTTTCCTACGAGCAGTACTTC.

The J gene is TRBJ2-3, the V gene TRBV5-1; 11 bases are a match to TRBD2. The J segment lost 6 bases and the V segment lost 4 bases, leaving 10 bases of the junction unmatched. In germline, CDR1 is SGHRS, CDR2 YFSETQ. The CDR3 runs to 16 residues. CDR3 sequence reads: CASSEYSGGASDTQYF. CDR3 nucleotide sequence: TGCGCCAGCAGCGAATATAGCGGGGGGGCATCCGATACGCAGTATTTT.

The chain combines TRBV7-6 with TRBJ2-7, with D perhaps being TRBD1 or TRBD2 (5 bases each). The CDR3 extends over 13 amino acids. The ends were cut back, 6 bases at V and 7 bases at J, with 16 bases in the middle. Germline values: CDR1 SGHVS, CDR2 FNYEAQ. The DNA of the CDR3 is TGTGCCAGCAGTTCGGGGTTAGGGGAAGAGCAGTACTTC. It specifies CASSSGLGEEQYF.

The genes are TRBV6-2 or TRBV6-3 and TRBJ2-2, with 7 nucleotides matching TRBD1. The CDR3 has 16 amino acids. Germline V CDR1 and CDR2: MNHEY, SVGEGT. The V segment lost 2 bases and the J segment 3 bases; nucleotides outside the gene matches: 6. The CDR3 DNA reads as TGTGCCAGCAGTTACGGGACAGCGATCTACACCGGGGAGCTGTTTTTT. Translating it yields CASSYGTAIYTGELFF.

V gene TRBV20-1 combines with J gene TRBJ2-1, with TRBD2 matching over 13 bases. V gave up 5 bases and J gave up 4 bases; unmatched junction bases: 5. Germline V CDR1 and CDR2: DFQATT, SNEGSKA (reference sequence). This CDR3 is built from 15 residues. The CDR3 bases are TGCAGTGCTGCGGGACTAGCGGGGAAATACAATGAGCAGTTCTTC. Its protein is CSAAGLAGKYNEQFF.

This clonotype has only one observation. This chain joins TRBV19 and TRBJ1-3; tentative D call: TRBD1 (5 bases). Germline lookup yields CDR1 LNHDA and CDR2 SQIVND (reference sequence). The CDR3 length is 16 residues. Trimming removed 5 bases at V and 0 bases at J, with 14 bases between. CDR3 in DNA: TGTGCCAGTAGTCCAACGGACACCTACTCTGGAAACACCATATATTTT. As protein: CASSPTDTYSGNTIYF. Variable domain in full (rest from reference TRBV19 and TRBJ1-3): DGGITQSPKYLFRKEGQNVTLSCEQNLNHDAMYWYRQDPGQGLRLIYYSQIVNDFQKGDIAEGYSVSREKKESFPLTVTSAQKNPTAFYLCASSPTDTYSGNTIYFGEGSWLTVV.

This sequence joins TRBV4-1 and TRBJ1-3; no reliable D call. The CDR3 runs 17 residues. Germline V gene data show CDR1 as MGHRA and CDR2 as YSYEKL. Trimming took 3 bases from V and 0 from J, leaving 15 bases between them. Here the CDR3 DNA reads TGCGCCAGCAGCCACTACTCGGGCCGCCGCTCTGGAAACACCATATATTTT. It codes for CASSHYSGRRSGNTIYF.

The CDR3 DNA reads TGTGCCAGCACCAAACAGGGGGCAAGCTCCTACAATGAGCAGTTCTTC. Amino acid sequence: CASTKQGASSYNEQFF. This chain joins TRBV7-4 and TRBJ2-1, with 9 nucleotides matching TRBD1. The CDR3 sequence is 16 residues long. V shed 7 bases, J shed 0 bases, and the junction held 7 bases outside the gene matches. Germline V lookup: CDR1 SGHVT, CDR2 SQSDAQ. Drawing the rest from reference TRBV7-4 and TRBJ2-1, the complete variable domain is GAGVSQSPRYKVAKRGRDVALRCDSISGHVTLYWYRQTLGQGSEVLTYSQSDAQRDKSGRPSGRFSAERPERSVSTLKIQRTEQGDSAVYLCASTKQGASSYNEQFFGPGTRLTVL.

This chain links TRBV27 with TRBJ1-1; D uncertain. CDR3 length: 13 residues. Per germline, CDR1 MNHEY and CDR2 SMNVEV (reference sequence). The ends were cut back, 3 bases at V and 3 bases at J, with 8 bases in the middle. The CDR3 protein is CASSFRPHTEAFF. The CDR3 region has the DNA TGTGCCAGCAGTTTTCGCCCCCACACTGAAGCTTTCTTT.

The chain is built from TRBV5-4 and TRBJ2-2, with 7 positions matching TRBD1. The CDR3 is 15 amino acids. The germline CDR1 and CDR2 sequences are SGHNT and YYREEE (reference sequence). After removal of 3 bases from V and 6 bases from J, the junction contained 8 bases not matched to a gene. This chain's CDR3 is CASSSQQGRAGELFF. DNA for the CDR3: TGTGCCAGCAGCTCCCAACAGGGGCGAGCCGGGGAGCTGTTTTTT.

V and J are TRBV5-6 and TRBJ2-3; tentative D call: TRBD1 (6 bases). Per the germline V gene, CDR1 is SGHDT and CDR2 is YYEEEE. There are 15 residues in the CDR3. V lost 2 bases to trimming and J lost 2 bases, with 12 bases between them. The CDR3 bases are TGTGCCAGCAGCTTAGAGGGGGACCTCACAGATACGCAGTATTTT. This encodes CASSLEGDLTDTQYF.

V usage is TRBV9 and J usage is TRBJ1-2; 11 positions match TRBD1. This CDR3 has 15 amino acids. Germline V lookup: CDR1 SGDLS, CDR2 YYNGEE. V shed 3 bases, J shed 6 bases, and the junction held 7 bases outside the gene matches. Written as DNA, the CDR3 is TGTGCCAGCAGCGCCCGGACAGGGGGCGCGAATGGCTACACCTTC. It specifies CASSARTGGANGYTF.

This clonotype was counted only a few times. The rearrangement uses TRBV7-9 and TRBJ2-1; D call uncertain. V gave up 5 bases and J gave up 0 bases, with 8 bases separating them. CDR1 is SEHNR, CDR2 FQNEAQ, per germline (reference sequence). This CDR3 is 14 amino acids long. The chain's CDR3 is CASSGWGSYNEQFF. The CDR3 nucleotides are TGTGCCAGCAGCGGCTGGGGCTCCTACAATGAGCAGTTCTTC.

This clonotype was found a few times. The chain recombines TRBV27 with TRBJ2-1; 8 bases are shared with TRBD1. Germline loops: CDR1 MNHEY, CDR2 SMNVEV (reference sequence). J lost 4 bases, V lost 0 bases, and 8 bases had no gene match. This CDR3 is built from 17 residues. The CDR3 protein is CASSLSRAGTGYNEQFF. In DNA form, the CDR3 reads TGTGCCAGCAGTTTATCGAGGGCGGGGACAGGATACAATGAGCAGTTCTTC.

J is TRBJ1-2 and V is TRBV7-9; 8 nucleotides line up with TRBD1. V gave up 1 base and J gave up 4 bases; unmatched junction bases: 8. This CDR3 is 16 amino acids long. Germline V gene lookup returns CDR1 SEHNR and CDR2 FQNEAQ (reference sequence). The CDR3 loop reads CASSLGGQGLIYGYTF. The CDR3 bases are TGTGCCAGCAGCTTAGGCGGACAGGGTCTCATCTATGGCTACACCTTC.

J is TRBJ2-7 and V is TRBV6-6, with D maybe TRBD1 (6 bases). Germline CDR1 reads MNHNY; CDR2 reads SVGAGI (reference sequence). This CDR3 has 13 amino acids. Deletions cut 6 bases from V and 0 bases from J, with 9 bases between. The CDR3 nucleotides read TGTGCCAGCAGGGGACAACCCTCCTACGAGCAGTACGTC. It specifies CASRGQPSYEQYV.

This clonotype showed up just a few times. The genes are TRBV6-5 and TRBJ2-1, with 7 bases identical to TRBD1. There are 19 residues in the CDR3. V shed 0 bases, J shed 4 bases, and the junction held 15 bases outside the gene matches. From germline, CDR1 is MNHEY and CDR2 SVGAGI. CDR3 loop: CASSYSGRGQGLRYNEQFF. For the CDR3, the DNA is TGTGCCAGCAGTTACTCGGGTAGGGGGCAAGGCTTAAGGTACAATGAGCAGTTCTTC.

This clonotype was counted at least ten times. V and J are TRBV7-6 and TRBJ2-3; TRBD2 matches at 8 bases. There are 16 residues in the CDR3. CDR1 is SGHVS and CDR2 is FNYEAQ in the germline V gene. Trimming took 3 bases from V and 1 from J; bases not matched to a gene: 6. CDR3 sequence reads: CASSFRGREGTDTQYF. CDR3 nucleotides: TGTGCCAGCAGCTTCCGGGGGCGGGAGGGCACAGATACGCAGTATTTT. Looking up the rest from reference TRBV7-6 and TRBJ2-3 gives the full variable domain: GAGVSQSPRYKVTKRGQDVALRCDPISGHVSLYWYRQALGQGPEFLTYFNYEAQQDKSGLPNDRFSAERPEGSISTLTIQRTEQRDSAMYRCASSFRGREGTDTQYFGPGTRLTVL.

This clonotype was counted only a few times. This sequence joins TRBV11-2 and TRBJ1-1; D not resolved. This CDR3 contains 14 residues. V was pared by 5 bases and J by 3 bases, with 13 bases between. Germline loops: CDR1 SGHAT, CDR2 FQNNGV. The CDR3 sequence: CASSPSVRYTEAFF. DNA for the CDR3: TGTGCCAGCAGCCCCTCGGTGAGGTACACTGAAGCTTTCTTT.

This clonotype was found a few times. The chain carries TRBV15 and TRBJ2-3, with D possibly being TRBD2 (5 bases). CDR3 length equals 14 residues. Germline CDR1 reads LNHNV; CDR2 reads YYDKDF (reference sequence). Trimming took off 4 bases at V and 1 base at J, with 9 bases between the two ends. Here the CDR3 DNA reads TGTGCCACCAGCAAGGGAGTCGGCACAGATACGCAGTATTTT. It encodes CATSKGVGTDTQYF.

V gene TRBV7-6 combines with J gene TRBJ1-1; possibly TRBD1 for D (5 bases). The germline CDR1 and CDR2 sequences are SGHVS and FNYEAQ. V shed 4 bases and J shed 0 bases, with 27 bases lying between them. This CDR3 is 20 amino acids long. CDR3 DNA sequence: TGTGCCAGCAGCTCTACCGTTATCGGGTTGGGGCATCCGATGAACACTGAAGCTTTCTTT. The encoded protein is CASSSTVIGLGHPMNTEAFF. The full variable domain, in which reference TRBV7-6 and TRBJ1-1 provide the parts outside the CDR3, is GAGVSQSPRYKVTKRGQDVALRCDPISGHVSLYWYRQALGQGPEFLTYFNYEAQQDKSGLPNDRFSAERPEGSISTLTIQRTEQRDSAMYRCASSSTVIGLGHPMNTEAFFGQGTRLTVV.

The chain is built from TRBV9 and TRBJ2-3; 8 bases match TRBD2. The CDR3 contains 15 residues. V lost 0 bases to trimming and J lost 2 bases; unmatched junction nucleotides: 2. The V gene's germline CDR1 is SGDLS and CDR2 YYNGEE. The CDR3 sequence: CASSVAGGVTDTQYF. CDR3 sequence (DNA): TGTGCCAGCAGCGTAGCGGGGGGGGTCACAGATACGCAGTATTTT. Based on the CDR3 plus reference TRBV9 and TRBJ2-3, the full variable domain is DSGVTQTPKHLITATGQRVTLRCSPRSGDLSVYWYQQSLDQGLQFLIQYYNGEERAKGNILERFSAQQFPDLHSELNLSSLELGDSALYFCASSVAGGVTDTQYFGPGTRLTVL.

With regard to this clonotype: A read error may account for a junction end that differs from germline. The chain uses TRBV7-8 and TRBJ1-2; the D is unclear. CDR1 and CDR2 from the germline V gene are SGHVS and FQNEAQ. This CDR3 contains 14 residues. The CDR3 is CASTLDTITYGYTF. The CDR3 DNA follows: TGTGCCAGCACCTTAGACACGATCACCTATGGCTACACCTTC.

This clonotype was seen at least ten times. The chain employs TRBV7-9 and TRBJ1-4, with a possible D match to TRBD1 (5 bases). Germline V gene data show CDR1 as SEHNR and CDR2 as FQNEAQ (reference sequence). The ends were cut back, 5 bases at V and 3 bases at J, with 16 bases in the middle. The length of the CDR3 is 16 residues. This CDR3 is CASSPSEGSANEKLFF. CDR3 bases: TGTGCCAGCAGCCCCTCCGAGGGGTCAGCTAATGAAAAACTGTTTTTT.